The 30 T cell receptor beta chains below were found in one sample sequenced in a study of regulatory T cells in long-lasting Graves disease. Time point specified: persistent/refractory GD, antithyroid drugs over 5 years with positive TRAb. With RNA extracted from PBMCs as input, the TCR library was made. HTBI primers from iRepertoire and Arm-PCR of CDR3 regions yielded the TCR beta libraries. MiXCR, run by TCRdb on the multiplex PCR reads, gives a single entry per CDR3 protein. The table lists about 660,000 distinct CDR3 sequences, about 30% of them singletons, with around 42% in the top ten. The sequencing used peripheral blood mononuclear cells (PBMCs), collected when the disease was refractory, from a patient treated with antithyroid drugs. These receptors originate from a female donor with Graves disease.

This rearrangement joins TRBV7-3 to TRBJ2-5; D could derive from TRBD1 or TRBD2 (5 bases each). Looked up from germline, CDR1 is SGHTA and CDR2 is FQGTGA. The germline V and J ends were trimmed by 5 bases and 7 bases, with 17 bases remaining between them. This CDR3 is 14 amino acids long. Here the CDR3 DNA reads TGTGCCAGCAGCGCAGCGTCGCCGAGGGGGACCCAGTACTTC. The encoded protein is CASSAASPRGTQYF.

This clonotype was counted many times. The chain employs TRBV28 and TRBJ1-1, with a possible D match to TRBD1 (6 bases). Trimming removed 6 bases from V and 4 bases from J, with 15 bases in between. Germline loops: CDR1 MDHEN, CDR2 SYDVKM. The CDR3 extends over 14 amino acids. The CDR3 protein is CASRQGGAVTEAFF. In nucleotides, the CDR3 is TGTGCCAGCAGACAGGGTGGGGCAGTCACTGAAGCTTTCTTT.

This rearrangement joins TRBV6-2 or TRBV6-3 to TRBJ1-2, with a tentative D call TRBD1 (5 bases). Germline CDR1 and CDR2: MNHEY and SVGEGT. V was pared by 6 bases and J by 8 bases, with 19 bases between. This CDR3 contains 14 residues. The CDR3 loop reads CASRTGPDGSGYTF. The CDR3 DNA reads as TGTGCCAGCAGAACGGGACCGGATGGGTCCGGCTACACCTTC.

The chain joins TRBV7-2 to TRBJ2-5; a possible D gene is TRBD2 (6 bases). Per germline, CDR1 SGHTA and CDR2 FQGNSA. The CDR3 totals 13 residues. The germline V and J ends were trimmed by 6 bases and 5 bases, with 13 bases remaining between them. CDR3 nucleotides: TGTGCCAGCAGTCGTACTAGCTCGGAGACCCAGTACTTC. Amino acid sequence: CASSRTSSETQYF.

The V gene is TRBV12-3 or TRBV12-4, the J gene TRBJ1-1; D is ambiguous. The CDR3 is 13 residues long. V lost 6 bases and J 3 bases, leaving 11 bases between the germline ends. The CDR3 bases are TGTGCCAGCAGCCAAAAGCAAGACACTGAAGCTTTCTTT. Its translation: CASSQKQDTEAFF.

There are a few counts of this clonotype. The chain recombines TRBV20-1 with TRBJ2-7; D might be TRBD1 (6 bases). Germline values: CDR1 DFQATT, CDR2 SNEGSKA (reference sequence). Trimming stripped 3 bases from V and 6 bases from J, with 15 bases between. The CDR3 length is 13 residues. CDR3 sequence: CSARWQGKAEQYF. CDR3 nucleotide sequence: TGCAGTGCTAGGTGGCAGGGGAAGGCCGAGCAGTACTTC.

This clonotype was observed once. A much larger clone is a single base away; this may be a read error. The V and J genes are TRBV12-3 or TRBV12-4 and TRBJ2-5; 12 bases line up with TRBD2. The CDR3 has 15 residues. CDR3 amino acids: CASSFRTSGKETRYF. CDR3 nucleotide sequence: TGTGCCAGCAGTTTCCGGACTAGCGGGAAAGAGACCCGGTACTTC.

This clonotype was found many times. The chain is built from TRBV15 and TRBJ2-7; D may correspond to TRBD1 or TRBD2 (5 bases each). This CDR3 is built from 15 residues. Trimming took off 3 bases at V and 5 bases at J, with 17 bases between the two ends. Germline CDR1 reads LNHNV; CDR2 reads YYDKDF (reference sequence). The chain's CDR3 is CATSRGPPMDNEQYF. CDR3 nucleotides: TGTGCCACCAGCAGGGGACCGCCGATGGACAACGAGCAGTACTTC.

This clonotype was seen only a few times. The rearrangement links TRBV7-6 to TRBJ1-5; 7 bases map to TRBD1. After removal of 5 bases from V and 2 bases from J, the junction contained 9 bases not matched to a gene. This CDR3 contains 16 residues. The germline V gene encodes CDR1 SGHVS and CDR2 FNYEAQ. DNA for the CDR3: TGTGCCAGCAGCGCCCGCTCCGGGACAGGCAATCAGCCCCAGCATTTT. Amino acids: CASSARSGTGNQPQHF.

This clonotype was recorded a few times. The chain employs TRBV29-1 and TRBJ1-1; D may be TRBD1 (5 bases). This CDR3 region has 14 residues. V lost 1 base, J lost 1 base, and 10 bases lay in between. Germline assignment: CDR1 SQVTM and CDR2 ANQGSEA. The CDR3 region is CSVEGGTRNTEAFF. CDR3 coding DNA: TGCAGCGTTGAAGGGGGCACGCGGAACACTGAAGCTTTCTTT.

The chain is built from TRBV28 and TRBJ2-7; the match to TRBD2 covers 8 bases. Germline CDR1 and CDR2: MDHEN and SYDVKM. Trimming at V came to 0 bases and at J to 5 bases, leaving 6 bases not matched to a gene. This CDR3 comprises 15 residues. CDR3 protein: CASSLWSGGDHEQYF. CDR3 coding DNA: TGTGCCAGCAGTTTATGGTCGGGGGGGGACCACGAGCAGTACTTC.

The rearrangement joins TRBV29-1 to TRBJ2-3; no reliable D call. Germline V gene lookup returns CDR1 SQVTM and CDR2 ANQGSEA. The length of the CDR3 is 12 residues. Trimming shortened V by 2 bases and J by 1 base, and 4 bases separated the two germline ends. The CDR3 loop reads CSVETGTDTQYF. In nucleotides, the CDR3 is TGCAGCGTTGAAACGGGCACAGATACGCAGTATTTT.

J is TRBJ1-5 and V is TRBV3-1; no firm D call. Germline assignment: CDR1 LGHDT and CDR2 YNNKEL (reference sequence). This CDR3 has 13 residues. V lost 0 bases to trimming and J lost 11 bases, with 11 bases between them. CDR3 amino acids: CASSQDRAGAQHF. Written as DNA, the CDR3 is TGTGCCAGCAGCCAAGATAGGGCTGGAGCCCAGCATTTT.

This clonotype showed up just a few times. The chain is built from TRBV30 and TRBJ2-7; 12 nucleotides line up with TRBD1. J was trimmed by 4 bases and V by 3 bases; bases with no gene match: 4. Germline V gene data show CDR1 as GTSNPN and CDR2 as SVGIG (reference sequence). The CDR3 runs to 14 residues. The CDR3 nucleotides are TGTGCCTGGAGGGGGACAGGGGGCTATTACGAGCAGTACTTC. Amino acids: CAWRGTGGYYEQYF.

This chain connects TRBV20-1 to TRBJ2-7, with 9 bases aligning to TRBD1. Germline V gene data show CDR1 as DFQATT and CDR2 as SNEGSKA (reference sequence). Trimming at V came to 6 bases and at J to 7 bases, leaving 10 bases not matched to a gene. There are 13 residues in the CDR3. The CDR3 DNA reads as TGCAGTGCGCGGGACAGGGCCACTAGGGAGCAGTACTTC. Its protein product is CSARDRATREQYF.

Concerning this clonotype: A read error may produce the germline difference seen at one junction end. This chain links TRBV7-2 with TRBJ2-5; D may correspond to TRBD1 or TRBD2 (5 bases each). This CDR3 has 14 residues. Looked up from germline, CDR1 is SGHTA and CDR2 is FQGNSA. CDR3 loop: CASSLASSSGAIGF. The CDR3, as DNA: TGTGCCAGCAGCTTAGCCTCCTCCTCCGGGGCCATCGGATTC.

The chain joins TRBV28 to TRBJ1-2, with 10 positions matching TRBD1. The germline gives CDR1 MDHEN, CDR2 SYDVKM. The CDR3 is 15 residues long. Trimming took 7 bases from V and 12 from J; bases not matched to a gene: 17. For the CDR3, the DNA is TGTGCCAGCAATCCTTTTCCCGACAGGGGGCCCCTCCACACCTTC. Encoded protein: CASNPFPDRGPLHTF.

This clonotype was counted many times. The rearrangement links TRBV28 to TRBJ1-2; D not resolved. CDR1 and CDR2 from the germline V gene are MDHEN and SYDVKM. This CDR3 spans 14 amino acids. V gave up 3 bases and J gave up 1 base, with 9 bases separating them. DNA for the CDR3: TGTGCCAGCAGTTTGCCAGCGCTTAACTATGGCTACACCTTC. Translated: CASSLPALNYGYTF.

The chain combines TRBV2 with TRBJ2-1, with 9 bases matching TRBD2. The germline gives CDR1 SNHLY, CDR2 FYNNEI. V gave up 6 bases and J gave up 2 bases; unmatched junction bases: 8. This CDR3 is 16 amino acids long. CDR3: CASSQDSGRPYNEQFF. The DNA of the CDR3 is TGTGCCAGCAGCCAAGATAGCGGGAGACCCTACAATGAGCAGTTCTTC.

This clonotype showed up many times. The rearrangement links TRBV28 to TRBJ1-5; TRBD1 might be the D (5 bases). CDR1 and CDR2 from the germline V gene are MDHEN and SYDVKM. Deletions cut 1 base from V and 6 bases from J, with 10 bases between. The CDR3 is 14 amino acids. The CDR3 coding sequence is TGTGCCAGCAGTTTATCCAGGGTCTCTCAGCCCCAGCATTTT. Protein sequence: CASSLSRVSQPQHF.

The sample holds a few counts of this clonotype. V usage is TRBV11-2 and J usage is TRBJ2-6; D gene ambiguous. The CDR3 sequence is 15 residues long. V dropped 4 bases and J dropped 2 bases, with 9 bases sitting between them. Germline CDR1 is SGHAT and CDR2 is FQNNGV. In DNA, the CDR3 is TGTGCCAGCAGCTCCGTTTGGGCTGGGGCCAACGTCCTGACTTTC. Its translation: CASSSVWAGANVLTF.

In its sample, this clonotype was seen a few times. CDR3 coding DNA: TGTGCCAGCAGTGAAAGAACAGGTACTGGGGAAAAACTGTTTTTT. As protein: CASSERTGTGEKLFF. The V call is TRBV25-1, the J call TRBJ1-4; tentative D call: TRBD1 (5 bases). Germline-derived CDR1 and CDR2 are MGHDK and SYGVNS. The V and J ends lost 2 bases and 8 bases respectively, with 15 bases between them. The CDR3 extends over 15 amino acids. Full variable domain (remainder filled in from reference TRBV25-1 and TRBJ1-4): EADIYQTPRYLVIGTGKKITLECSQTMGHDKMYWYQQDPGMELHLIHYSYGVNSTEKGDLSSESTVSRIRTEHFPLTLESARPSHTSQYLCASSERTGTGEKLFFGSGTQLSVL.

This chain uses TRBV27 with TRBJ2-3, with D perhaps given as TRBD1 or TRBD2 (5 bases each). The CDR3 runs 15 residues. Germline CDR1 and CDR2: MNHEY and SMNVEV (reference sequence). V was pared by 5 bases and J by 6 bases, with 18 bases between. In DNA, the CDR3 is TGTGCCAGCAGTGTCCCGGGACCATCCTCGGATACGCAGTATTTT. As protein: CASSVPGPSSDTQYF.

There are many counts of this clonotype. Here the CDR3 reads CAISLTYLNTEAFF. The CDR3 DNA reads TGTGCCATCAGTCTTACATACCTGAACACTGAAGCTTTCTTT. This rearrangement joins TRBV10-3 to TRBJ1-1; no clear D gene. From germline, CDR1 is ENHRY and CDR2 SYGVKD. CDR3 length: 14 amino acids. V lost 5 bases, J lost 0 bases, and 10 bases lay in between.

This clonotype was seen repeatedly, ten times or more. J is TRBJ1-2 and V is TRBV28; D might be TRBD1 (6 bases). CDR3 length equals 15 residues. Trimming left V 1 base short and J 6 bases short, with 15 bases between. Germline-derived CDR1 and CDR2 are MDHEN and SYDVKM. CDR3 residues: CASSLYSSQGNGYTF. CDR3 DNA: TGTGCCAGCAGTTTATATTCCTCACAGGGCAATGGCTACACCTTC.

The chain is built from TRBV18 and TRBJ1-1; 9 bases align to TRBD1. The CDR3 length is 16 residues. With 2 bases clipped from V and 2 bases from J, the junction kept 6 bases outside the gene matches. CDR1 KGHSH and CDR2 LQKENI come from the germline V gene. CDR3 DNA: TGTGCCAGCTCACCAGGGAAGGACAGGGGTAACACTGAAGCTTTCTTT. Its protein product is CASSPGKDRGNTEAFF. The variable domain in full, with the rest retrieved from reference TRBV18 and TRBJ1-1, is NAGVMQNPRHLVRRRGQEARLRCSPMKGHSHVYWYRQLPEEGLKFMVYLQKENIIDESGMPKERFSAEFPKEGPSILRIQQVVRGDSAAYFCASSPGKDRGNTEAFFGQGTRLTVV.

The chain carries TRBV9 and TRBJ1-3, with D possibly being TRBD1 (5 bases). The CDR3 loop spans 16 amino acids. The germline gives CDR1 SGDLS, CDR2 YYNGEE. The germline V and J ends were trimmed by 0 bases and 2 bases, with 12 bases remaining between them. CDR3 residues: CASSVEGPGAGNTIYF. CDR3 DNA: TGTGCCAGCAGCGTAGAGGGCCCGGGGGCTGGAAACACCATATATTTT.

The V and J genes are TRBV3-1 and TRBJ1-1, with D uncertain. The V and J ends lost 5 bases and 4 bases respectively, with 14 bases between them. This CDR3 has 14 residues. Germline loops: CDR1 LGHDT, CDR2 YNNKEL (reference sequence). The CDR3 region has the DNA TGTGCCAGCAGCAATTCTCGGACCGGCACTGAAGCTTTCTTT. Encoded protein: CASSNSRTGTEAFF.

The CDR3 coding sequence is TGCAGCGTTGAGGTGGGGGACAGGGCTTTCTTT. It is translated as CSVEVGDRAFF. V usage is TRBV29-1 and J usage is TRBJ1-1; TRBD1 aligns across 8 bases. The germline CDR1 and CDR2 sequences are SQVTM and ANQGSEA. V shed 3 bases and J 11 bases; nucleotides not matched to a gene: 5. The CDR3 consists of 11 residues.

This clonotype was observed a handful of times. V usage is TRBV20-1 and J usage is TRBJ1-2; 9 bases match TRBD1. The CDR3 has 14 amino acids. Trimming removed 0 bases from V and 8 bases from J; junction bases left unmatched: 7. The germline V gene has CDR1 DFQATT and CDR2 SNEGSKA (reference sequence). The CDR3 reads CSARDWTGDAGYTF. CDR3 nucleotide sequence: TGCAGTGCTAGAGACTGGACAGGGGACGCCGGCTACACCTTC.